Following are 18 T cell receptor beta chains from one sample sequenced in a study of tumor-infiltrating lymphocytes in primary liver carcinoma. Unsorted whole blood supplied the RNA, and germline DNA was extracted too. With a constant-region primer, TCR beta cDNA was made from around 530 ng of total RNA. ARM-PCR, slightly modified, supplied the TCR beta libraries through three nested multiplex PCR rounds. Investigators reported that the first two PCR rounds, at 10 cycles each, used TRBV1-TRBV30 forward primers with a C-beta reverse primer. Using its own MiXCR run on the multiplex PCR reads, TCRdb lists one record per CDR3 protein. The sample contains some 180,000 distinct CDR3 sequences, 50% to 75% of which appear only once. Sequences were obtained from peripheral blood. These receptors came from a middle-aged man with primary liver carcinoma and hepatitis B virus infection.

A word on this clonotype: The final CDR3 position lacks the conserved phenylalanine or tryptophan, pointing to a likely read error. CDR3 protein: CAGSSPRGGSYNEQFL. CDR3 nucleotides: TGTGCCGGCAGCTCCCCCAGGGGGGGGTCCTACAATGAGCAGTTCCTC. The J gene is TRBJ2-1, the V gene TRBV11-2; D could derive from TRBD1 or TRBD2 (7 bases each). The CDR3 covers 16 residues. Germline V CDR1 and CDR2: SGHAT, FQNNGV.

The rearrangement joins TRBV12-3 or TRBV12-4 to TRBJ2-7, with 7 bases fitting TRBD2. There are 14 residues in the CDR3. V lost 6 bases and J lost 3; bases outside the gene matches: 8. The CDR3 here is CASSPGREVYEQYF. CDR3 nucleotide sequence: TGTGCCAGCAGCCCAGGTCGGGAGGTCTACGAGCAGTACTTC.

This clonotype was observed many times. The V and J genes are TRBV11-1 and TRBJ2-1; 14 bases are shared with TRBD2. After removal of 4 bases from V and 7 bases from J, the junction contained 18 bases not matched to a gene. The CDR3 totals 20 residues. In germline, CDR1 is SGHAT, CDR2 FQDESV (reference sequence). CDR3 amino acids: CASSSTGTGTSGSRLNEQFF. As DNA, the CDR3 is TGTGCCAGCAGCTCAACGGGAACCGGGACTAGCGGGAGCAGGCTGAATGAGCAGTTCTTC.

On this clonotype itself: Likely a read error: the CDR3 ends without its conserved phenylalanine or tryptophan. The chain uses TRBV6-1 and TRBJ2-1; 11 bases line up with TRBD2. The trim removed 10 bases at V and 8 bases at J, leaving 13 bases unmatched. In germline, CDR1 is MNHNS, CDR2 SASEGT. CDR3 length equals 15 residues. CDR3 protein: CATHSGRAGSDEQFL. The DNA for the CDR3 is TGTGCCACCCATAGCGGGAGGGCCGGGAGCGATGAGCAGTTCTTG.

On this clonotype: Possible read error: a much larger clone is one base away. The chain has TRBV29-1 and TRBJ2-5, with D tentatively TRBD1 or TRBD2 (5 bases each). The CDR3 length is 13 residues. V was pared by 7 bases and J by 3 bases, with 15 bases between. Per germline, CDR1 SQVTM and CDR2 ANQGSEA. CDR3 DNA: TGCAGCGCCCTAGCAGGGTCGGAAGAGACCCAGTACTTC. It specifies CSALAGSEETQYF.

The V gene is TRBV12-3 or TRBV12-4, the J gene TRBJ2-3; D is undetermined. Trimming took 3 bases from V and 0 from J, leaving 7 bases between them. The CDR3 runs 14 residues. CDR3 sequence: CASSLMESTDTQYF. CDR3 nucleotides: TGTGCCAGCAGTTTGATGGAGAGCACAGATACGCAGTATTTT.

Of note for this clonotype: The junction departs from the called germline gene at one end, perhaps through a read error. The CDR3 protein is CANSSGGGDIRYF. The CDR3 nucleotides are TGTGCCAACAGCTCTGGGGGGGGGGACATACGGTACTTC. The chain joins TRBV11-2 to TRBJ2-4; a possible D gene is TRBD2 (7 bases). Germline CDR1 is SGHAT and CDR2 is FQNNGV. CDR3 length equals 13 residues.

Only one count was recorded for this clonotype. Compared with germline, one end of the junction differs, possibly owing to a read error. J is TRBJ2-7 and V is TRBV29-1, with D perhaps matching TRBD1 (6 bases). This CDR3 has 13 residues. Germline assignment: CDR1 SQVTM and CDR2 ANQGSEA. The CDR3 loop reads CIVARGDSYEQYF. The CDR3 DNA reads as TGCATCGTTGCCAGGGGAGACTCCTACGAGCAGTACTTC.

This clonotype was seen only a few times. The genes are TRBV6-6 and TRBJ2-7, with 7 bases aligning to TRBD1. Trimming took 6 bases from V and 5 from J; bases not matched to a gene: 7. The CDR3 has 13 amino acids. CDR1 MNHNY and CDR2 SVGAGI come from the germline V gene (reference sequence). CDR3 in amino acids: CASSLPTGNEQYF. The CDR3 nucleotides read TGTGCCAGCAGCCTACCGACAGGGAACGAGCAGTACTTC.

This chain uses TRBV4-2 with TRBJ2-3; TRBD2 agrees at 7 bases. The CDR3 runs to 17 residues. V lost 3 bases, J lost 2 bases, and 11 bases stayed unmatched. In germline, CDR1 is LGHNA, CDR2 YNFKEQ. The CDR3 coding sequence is TGTGCCAGCAGCCACGAAGGTCCGGGAGGCTTCACAGATACGCAGTATTTT. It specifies CASSHEGPGGFTDTQYF.

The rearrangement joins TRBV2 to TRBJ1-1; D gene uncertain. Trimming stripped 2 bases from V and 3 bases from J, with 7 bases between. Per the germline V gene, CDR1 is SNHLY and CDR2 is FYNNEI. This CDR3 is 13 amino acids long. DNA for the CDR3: TGTGCCAGCAGTGAATACGGGGACACTGAAGCTTTCTTT. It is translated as CASSEYGDTEAFF.

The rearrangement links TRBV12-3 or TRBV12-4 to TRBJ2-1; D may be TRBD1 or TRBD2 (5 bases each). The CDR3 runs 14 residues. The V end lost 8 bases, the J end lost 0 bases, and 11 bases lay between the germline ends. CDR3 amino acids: CASCWGRSYNEQFF. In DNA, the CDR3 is TGTGCCAGCTGTTGGGGACGCTCCTACAATGAGCAGTTCTTC.

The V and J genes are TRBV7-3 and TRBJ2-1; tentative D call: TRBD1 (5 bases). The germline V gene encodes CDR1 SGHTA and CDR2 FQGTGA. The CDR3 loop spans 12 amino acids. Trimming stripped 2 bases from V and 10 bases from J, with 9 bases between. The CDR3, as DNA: TGTGCCAGCAGCTTAGGGGCAGGGGAGCAGTTCTTC. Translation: CASSLGAGEQFF. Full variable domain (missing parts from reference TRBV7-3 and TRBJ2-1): GAGVSQTPSNKVTEKGKYVELRCDPISGHTALYWYRQSLGQGPEFLIYFQGTGAADDSGLPNDRFFAVRPEGSVSTLKIQRTERGDSAVYLCASSLGAGEQFFGPGTRLTVL.

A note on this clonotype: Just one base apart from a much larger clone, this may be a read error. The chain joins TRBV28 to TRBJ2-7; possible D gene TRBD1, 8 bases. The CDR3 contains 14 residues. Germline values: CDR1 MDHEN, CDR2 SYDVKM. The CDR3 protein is CVSSNTGGAYEQYF. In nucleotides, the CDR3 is TGTGTCAGCAGTAACACAGGGGGGGCGTACGAGCAGTACTTC.

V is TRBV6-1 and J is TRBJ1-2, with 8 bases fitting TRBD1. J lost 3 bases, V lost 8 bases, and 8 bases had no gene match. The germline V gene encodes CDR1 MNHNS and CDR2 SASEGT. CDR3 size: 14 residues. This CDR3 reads CASGETGVDYGYTF. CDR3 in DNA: TGTGCCAGCGGGGAGACAGGGGTAGACTATGGCTACACCTTC.

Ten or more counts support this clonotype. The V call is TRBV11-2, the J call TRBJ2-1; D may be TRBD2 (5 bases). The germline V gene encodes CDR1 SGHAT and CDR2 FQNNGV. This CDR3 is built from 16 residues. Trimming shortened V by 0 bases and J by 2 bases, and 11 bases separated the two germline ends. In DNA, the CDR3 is TGTGCCAGCAGCTTAGACGTGGAGGTAGCCTACAATGAGCAGTTCTTC. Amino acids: CASSLDVEVAYNEQFF. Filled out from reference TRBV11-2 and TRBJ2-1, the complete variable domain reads EAGVAQSPRYKIIEKRQSVAFWCNPISGHATLYWYQQILGQGPKLLIQFQNNGVVDDSQLPKDRFSAERLKGVDSTLKIQPAKLEDSAVYLCASSLDVEVAYNEQFFGPGTRLTVL.

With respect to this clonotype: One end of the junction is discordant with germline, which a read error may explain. The chain's CDR3 is CASSEWGGYNEQFF. The CDR3 DNA reads as TGTGCCAGCAGTGAATGGGGGGGCTACAATGAACAGTTCTTC. The rearrangement joins TRBV6-1 to TRBJ2-1, with D possibly TRBD2 on 7 matching bases. The CDR3 extends over 14 amino acids. Per germline, CDR1 MNHNS and CDR2 SASEGT.

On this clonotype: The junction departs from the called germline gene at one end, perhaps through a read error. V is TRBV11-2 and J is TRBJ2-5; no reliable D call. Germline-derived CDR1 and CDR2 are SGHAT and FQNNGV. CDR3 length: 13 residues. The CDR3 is CASNLTVGETQYF. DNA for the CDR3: TGTGCCAGCAACTTAACGGTGGGGGAGACCCAGTACTTC. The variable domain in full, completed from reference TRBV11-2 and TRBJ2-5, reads EAGVAQSPRYKIIEKRQSVAFWCNPISGHATLYWYQQILGQGPKLLIQFQNNGVVDDSQLPKDRFSAERLKGVDSTLKIQPAKLEDSAVYLCASNLTVGETQYFGPGTRLLVL.